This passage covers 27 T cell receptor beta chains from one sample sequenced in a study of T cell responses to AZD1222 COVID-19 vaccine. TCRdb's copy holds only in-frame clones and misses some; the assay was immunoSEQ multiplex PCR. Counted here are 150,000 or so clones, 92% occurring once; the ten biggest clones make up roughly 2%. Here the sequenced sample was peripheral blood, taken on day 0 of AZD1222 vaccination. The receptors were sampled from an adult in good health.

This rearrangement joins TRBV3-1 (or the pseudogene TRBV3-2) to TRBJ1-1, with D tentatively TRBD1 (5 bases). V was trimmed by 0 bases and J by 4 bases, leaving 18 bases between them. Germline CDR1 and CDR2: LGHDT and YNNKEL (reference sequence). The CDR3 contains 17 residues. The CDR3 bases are TGTGCCAGCAGCCAAGATACCGGGGGGGGTCAGGGCACTGAAGCTTTCTTT. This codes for CASSQDTGGGQGTEAFF.

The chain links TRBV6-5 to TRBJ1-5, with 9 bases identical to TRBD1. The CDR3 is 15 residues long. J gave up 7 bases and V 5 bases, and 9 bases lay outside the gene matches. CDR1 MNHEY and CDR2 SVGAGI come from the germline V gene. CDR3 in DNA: TGTGCCAGCAGTACGGGACAGGGCGTAGGACAGCCCCAGCATTTT. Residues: CASSTGQGVGQPQHF.

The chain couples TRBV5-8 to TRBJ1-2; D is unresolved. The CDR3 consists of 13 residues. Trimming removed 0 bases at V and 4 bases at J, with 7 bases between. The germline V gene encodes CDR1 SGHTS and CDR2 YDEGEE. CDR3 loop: CASSLAVGYGYTF. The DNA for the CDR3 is TGTGCCAGCAGCTTGGCCGTAGGCTATGGCTACACCTTC. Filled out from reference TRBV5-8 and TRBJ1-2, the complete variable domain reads EAGVTQSPTHLIKTRGQQATLRCSPISGHTSVYWYQQALGLGLQFLLWYDEGEERNRGNFPPRFSGRQFPNYSSELNVNALELEDSALYLCASSLAVGYGYTFGSGTRLTVV.

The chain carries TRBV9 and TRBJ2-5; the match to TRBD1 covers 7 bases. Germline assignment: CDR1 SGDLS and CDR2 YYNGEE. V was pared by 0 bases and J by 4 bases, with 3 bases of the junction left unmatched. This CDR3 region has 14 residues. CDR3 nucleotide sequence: TGTGCCAGCAGCGTAGGAAGGGGGCGAGAGACCCAGTACTTC. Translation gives CASSVGRGRETQYF.

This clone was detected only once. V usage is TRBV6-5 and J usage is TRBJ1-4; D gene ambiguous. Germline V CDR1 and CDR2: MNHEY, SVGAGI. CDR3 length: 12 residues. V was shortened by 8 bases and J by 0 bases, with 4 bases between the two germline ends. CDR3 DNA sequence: TGTGCCAGCGGCTCAACTAATGAAAAACTGTTTTTT. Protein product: CASGSTNEKLFF.

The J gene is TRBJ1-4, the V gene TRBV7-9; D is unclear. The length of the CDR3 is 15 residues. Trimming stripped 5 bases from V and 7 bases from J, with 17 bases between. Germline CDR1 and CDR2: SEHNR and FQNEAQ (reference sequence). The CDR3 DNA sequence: TGTGCCAGCAGCCGAGGGCGGCAGGAGAGTGAAAAACTGTTTTTT. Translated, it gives CASSRGRQESEKLFF.

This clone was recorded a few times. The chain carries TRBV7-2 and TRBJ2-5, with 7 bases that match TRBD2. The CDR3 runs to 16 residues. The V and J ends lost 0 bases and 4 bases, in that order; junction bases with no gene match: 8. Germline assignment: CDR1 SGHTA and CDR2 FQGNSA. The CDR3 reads CASSLAFGGGIETQYF. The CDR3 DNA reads TGTGCCAGCAGCTTAGCTTTTGGCGGGGGAATAGAGACCCAGTACTTC.

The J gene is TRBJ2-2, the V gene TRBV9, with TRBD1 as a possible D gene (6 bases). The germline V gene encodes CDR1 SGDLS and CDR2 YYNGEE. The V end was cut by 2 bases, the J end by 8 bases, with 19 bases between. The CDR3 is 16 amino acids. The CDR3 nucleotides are TGTGCCAGCAGCGTTATAGGGACATACTTAACGGGGGAGCTGTTTTTT. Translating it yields CASSVIGTYLTGELFF.

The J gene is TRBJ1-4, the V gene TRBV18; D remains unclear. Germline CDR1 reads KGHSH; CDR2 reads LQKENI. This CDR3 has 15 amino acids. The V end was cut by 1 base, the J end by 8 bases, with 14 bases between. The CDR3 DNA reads TGTGCCAGCTCACCACTTCAACAGTTCGGGGAAAAACTGTTTTTT. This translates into CASSPLQQFGEKLFF.

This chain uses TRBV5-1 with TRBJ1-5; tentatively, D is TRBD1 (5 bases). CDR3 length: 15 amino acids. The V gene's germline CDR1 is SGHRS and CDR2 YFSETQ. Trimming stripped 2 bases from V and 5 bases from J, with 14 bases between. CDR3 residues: CASSFEEGPHQPQHF. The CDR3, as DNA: TGCGCCAGCAGCTTTGAGGAGGGGCCCCATCAGCCCCAGCATTTT.

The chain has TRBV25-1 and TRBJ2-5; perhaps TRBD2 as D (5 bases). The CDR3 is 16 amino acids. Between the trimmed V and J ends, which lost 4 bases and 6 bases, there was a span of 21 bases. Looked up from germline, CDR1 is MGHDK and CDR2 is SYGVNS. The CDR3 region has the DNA TGTGCCAGCAGTGGGACTCTTAAGGACGGTGTGAAGACCCAGTACTTC. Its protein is CASSGTLKDGVKTQYF. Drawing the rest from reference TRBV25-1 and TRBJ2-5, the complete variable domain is EADIYQTPRYLVIGTGKKITLECSQTMGHDKMYWYQQDPGMELHLIHYSYGVNSTEKGDLSSESTVSRIRTEHFPLTLESARPSHTSQYLCASSGTLKDGVKTQYFGPGTRLLVL.

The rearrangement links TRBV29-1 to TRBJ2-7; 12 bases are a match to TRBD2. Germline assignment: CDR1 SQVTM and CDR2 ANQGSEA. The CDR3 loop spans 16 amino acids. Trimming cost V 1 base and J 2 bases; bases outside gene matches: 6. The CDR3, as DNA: TGCAGCGTTGAAGGAAGGAGACTAGCGGGGGCCTACGAGCAGTACTTC. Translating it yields CSVEGRRLAGAYEQYF.

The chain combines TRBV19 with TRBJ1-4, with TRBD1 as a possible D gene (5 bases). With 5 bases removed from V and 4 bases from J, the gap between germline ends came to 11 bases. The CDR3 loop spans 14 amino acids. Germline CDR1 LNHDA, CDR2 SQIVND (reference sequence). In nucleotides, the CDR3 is TGTGCCAGTAGTTTGGGACCCAGTAATGAAAAACTGTTTTTT. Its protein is CASSLGPSNEKLFF.

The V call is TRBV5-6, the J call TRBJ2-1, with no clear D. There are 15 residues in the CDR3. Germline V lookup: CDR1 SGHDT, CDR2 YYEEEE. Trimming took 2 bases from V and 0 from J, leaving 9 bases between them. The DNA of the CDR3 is TGTGCCAGCAGCTTAGGTGCCAGCTCCTACAATGAGCAGTTCTTC. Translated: CASSLGASSYNEQFF.

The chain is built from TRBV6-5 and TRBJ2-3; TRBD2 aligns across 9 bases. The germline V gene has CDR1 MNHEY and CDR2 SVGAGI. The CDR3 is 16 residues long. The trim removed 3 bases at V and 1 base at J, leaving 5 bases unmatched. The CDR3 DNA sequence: TGTGCCAGCAGTTATCTAGCGGGGCGGGGCACAGATACGCAGTATTTT. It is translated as CASSYLAGRGTDTQYF.

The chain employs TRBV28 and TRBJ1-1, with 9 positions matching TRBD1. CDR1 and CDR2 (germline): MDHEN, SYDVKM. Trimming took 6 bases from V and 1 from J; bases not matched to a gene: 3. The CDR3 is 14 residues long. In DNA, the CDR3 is TGTGCCAGCAGCTCGGGACAGGGGAACACTGAAGCTTTCTTT. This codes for CASSSGQGNTEAFF.

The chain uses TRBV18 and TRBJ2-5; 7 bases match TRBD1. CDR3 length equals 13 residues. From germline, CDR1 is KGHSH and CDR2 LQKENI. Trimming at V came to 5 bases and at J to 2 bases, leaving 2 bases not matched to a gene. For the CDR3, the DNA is TGTGCCAGCTCAGCGGACAGGCAAGAGACCCAGTACTTC. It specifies CASSADRQETQYF.

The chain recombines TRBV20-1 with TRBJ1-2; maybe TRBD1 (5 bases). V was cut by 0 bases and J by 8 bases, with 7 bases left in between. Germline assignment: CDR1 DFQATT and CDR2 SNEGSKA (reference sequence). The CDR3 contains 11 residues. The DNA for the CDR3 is TGCAGTGCTAGAGATACAGGCGGCTACACCTTC. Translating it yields CSARDTGGYTF.

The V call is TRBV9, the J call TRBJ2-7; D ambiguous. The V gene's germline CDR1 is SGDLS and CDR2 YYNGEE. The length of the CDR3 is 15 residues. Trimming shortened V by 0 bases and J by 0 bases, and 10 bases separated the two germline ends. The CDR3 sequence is CASSVGQPGSYEQYF. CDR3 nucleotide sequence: TGTGCCAGCAGCGTAGGGCAGCCCGGCTCCTACGAGCAGTACTTC.

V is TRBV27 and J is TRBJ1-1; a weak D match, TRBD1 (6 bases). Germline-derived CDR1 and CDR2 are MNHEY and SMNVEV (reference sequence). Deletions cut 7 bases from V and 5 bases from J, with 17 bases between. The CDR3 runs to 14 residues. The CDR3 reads CASIRGGQGTEAFF. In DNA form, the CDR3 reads TGTGCCAGCATTAGGGGAGGGCAGGGGACTGAAGCTTTCTTT.

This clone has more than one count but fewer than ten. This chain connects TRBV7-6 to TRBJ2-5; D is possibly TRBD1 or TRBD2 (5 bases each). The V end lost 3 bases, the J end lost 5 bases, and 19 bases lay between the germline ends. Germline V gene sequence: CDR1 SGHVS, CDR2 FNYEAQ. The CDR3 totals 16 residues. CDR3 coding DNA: TGTGCCAGCAGCTTTGCGACCGGGACCTCCGGCGAGACCCAGTACTTC. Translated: CASSFATGTSGETQYF.

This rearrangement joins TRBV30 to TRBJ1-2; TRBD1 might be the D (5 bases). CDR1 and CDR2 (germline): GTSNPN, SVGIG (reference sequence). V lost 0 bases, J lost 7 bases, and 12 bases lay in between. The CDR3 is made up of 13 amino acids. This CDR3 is CAWSVSQGTGYTF. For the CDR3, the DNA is TGTGCCTGGAGTGTATCTCAGGGTACTGGCTACACCTTC.

In DNA form, the CDR3 reads TGTGCCTGGAGTGAAGGGGAAGAGACCCAGTACTTC. This encodes CAWSEGEETQYF. The rearrangement uses TRBV30 and TRBJ2-5; D might be TRBD1 (5 bases). The CDR3 consists of 12 residues. CDR1 and CDR2 (germline): GTSNPN, SVGIG (reference sequence). The V end lost 1 base, the J end lost 3 bases, and 6 bases lay between the germline ends.

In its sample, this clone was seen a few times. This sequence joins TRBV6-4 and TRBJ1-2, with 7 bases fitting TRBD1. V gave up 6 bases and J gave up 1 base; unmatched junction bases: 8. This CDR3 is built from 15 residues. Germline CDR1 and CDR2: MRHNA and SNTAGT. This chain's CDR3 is CASRHRQGDNYGYTF. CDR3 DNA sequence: TGTGCCAGCAGACATAGACAGGGTGATAACTATGGCTACACCTTC.

CDR3: CASSEGGIRTEAFF. The CDR3 DNA sequence: TGTGCCAGCAGTGAAGGGGGGATAAGAACTGAAGCTTTCTTT. The genes are TRBV6-1 and TRBJ1-1; D perhaps matches TRBD1 (5 bases). Germline CDR1 and CDR2: MNHNS and SASEGT. The CDR3 covers 14 residues. Trimming took off 1 base at V and 5 bases at J, with 11 bases between the two ends.

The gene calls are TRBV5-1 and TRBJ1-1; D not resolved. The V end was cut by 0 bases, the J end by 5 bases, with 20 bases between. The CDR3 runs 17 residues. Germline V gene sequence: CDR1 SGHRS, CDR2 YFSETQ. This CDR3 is CASSLVPLDGAGTEAFF. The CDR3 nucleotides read TGCGCCAGCAGCTTGGTCCCGCTGGACGGCGCGGGGACTGAAGCTTTCTTT.

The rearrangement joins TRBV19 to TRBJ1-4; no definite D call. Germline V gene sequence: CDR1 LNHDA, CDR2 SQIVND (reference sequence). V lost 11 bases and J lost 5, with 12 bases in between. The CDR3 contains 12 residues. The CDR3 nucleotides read TGTGCCGTGGGGAGTAGGAATGAAAAACTGTTTTTT. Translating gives CAVGSRNEKLFF.